This TCR beta chain is drawn from a study of blood T cell repertoires in COVID-19. Study background: Spain, Italy and the United States supplied samples that represented acute and convalescent COVID-19.

This CDR3 has 18 residues. Germline CDR1 and CDR2: SQVTM and ANQGSEA. The trim removed 3 bases at V and 0 bases at J, leaving 13 bases unmatched. The study counted Cohort 3 donors as recovered given two negative PCRs, clearance, or symptom resolution. Only in-frame clones appear in the TCRdb table, and some are missing; sequencing was by immunoSEQ multiplex PCR. Counted here are roughly 380,000 clones, over 75% occurring once; the ten biggest clones make up approximately 1.2%. V usage is TRBV29-1 and J usage is TRBJ1-5, with 8 positions matching TRBD1. The source of this sequence is a man younger than 45 who had recovered from COVID-19. Input material: PBMCs or T cells enriched from blood (not recorded which). This CDR3 reads CSVEAWTGFYYSNQPQHF. CDR3 bases: TGCAGCGTTGAGGCTTGGACAGGGTTCTATTATAGCAATCAGCCCCAGCATTTT.